This TCR beta chain was sequenced in a study of T cells in Graves' hyperthyroidism and ophthalmopathy. From RNA transcripts, TCR beta CDR3 regions were amplified. HTBI primers drove first-round RT-PCR of the TCR CDR3. TCRdb called the multiplex PCR reads again in MiXCR, with one record for every CDR3 protein. The sample contains 220,000 or so distinct CDR3 sequences, about 16% of which appear only once. This receptor was taken from a woman under 30 with Graves' ophthalmopathy. Specimen: blood.

CDR3 sequence (DNA): TGTGCCAGCAGCCTCCGGGACCTCCACAATGAGCAGTTCTTC. Encoded protein: CASSLRDLHNEQFF. The V call is TRBV7-9, the J call TRBJ2-1; D assignment may be TRBD1 or TRBD2 (5 bases each). The ends were cut back, 5 bases at V and 5 bases at J, with 13 bases in the middle. The CDR3 extends over 14 amino acids. Germline V gene sequence: CDR1 SEHNR, CDR2 FQNEAQ (reference sequence).